These T cell receptor beta chains were read from a single sample in a study of blood T cell repertoires in COVID-19. Sequencing was performed with immunoSEQ multiplex PCR; in TCRdb, only in-frame clones are kept and a portion is missing. The sample contains over 60,000 clones, about 92% of which appear only once. The source material was peripheral blood. The source is a man in his fifties or sixties with acute or convalescent COVID-19. Each CDR3 is given with its conserved first and last residue. The D gene is left open where the match is weak. Only part of the rows carry a size: once, few, many, or a class if the clone is expanded.

v_call	j_call	d_call	clone_size	cdr3_nt	cdr3_aa
TRBV3-1/TRBV3-2	TRBJ1-2	-	-	TGTGCCAGCAGCCAAGAAACGGGAATATATGGCTACACCTTC	CASSQETGIYGYTF
TRBV15	TRBJ1-1	-	once	TGTGCCACCAGCAGAGACAGGGTCCCCACTGAAGCTTTCTTT	CATSRDRVPTEAFF
TRBV4-1	TRBJ1-1	TRBD1	-	TGCGCCAGCAGCCCCGGGACAGTTTACGCTGAAGCTTTCTTT	CASSPGTVYAEAFF
TRBV7-8	TRBJ1-5	-	-	TGTGCCAGCAGTAGTGGCCGGAGGGGGAGGGACCACGGGCCCCAGCATTTT	CASSSGRRGRDHGPQHF
TRBV4-2	TRBJ1-2	-	once	TGTGCCAGCAGCCAAGATCAGGGGTCGATTTCTAGGTATGGCTACACCTTC	CASSQDQGSISRYGYTF
TRBV2	TRBJ1-1	-	-	TGTGCCAGCAGACCCAGCGGCCAGGAAGCTTTCTTT	CASRPSGQEAFF
TRBV19	TRBJ2-3	-	-	TGTGCCAGTAGTATAGATCAACTAGGAATAGATACGCAGTATTTT	CASSIDQLGIDTQYF
TRBV29-1	TRBJ1-5	TRBD1	-	TGCAGCGTTGCCGGACAGGGCCCTTACCGGGCCCAGCATTTT	CSVAGQGPYRAQHF
TRBV2	TRBJ1-6	TRBD1	-	TGTGCCAGCAGGTTTCCTGGACAGGGGGTCTATAATTCACCCCTCCACTTT	CASRFPGQGVYNSPLHF
TRBV11-2	TRBJ1-1	-	-	TGTGCCAGCAGCCCCCAGGAAATGAACACTGAAGCTTTCTTT	CASSPQEMNTEAFF
TRBV5-1	TRBJ2-5	TRBD2	-	TGCGCCAGCAGCTTGGTGGGCGCTAGCGGGGGTCAAGAGACCCAGTACTTC	CASSLVGASGGQETQYF
TRBV5-4	TRBJ2-5	TRBD2	-	TGTGCCAGCAGCGCCGGACTAGCGGGGGGGCAAGAGACCCAGTACTTC	CASSAGLAGGQETQYF
TRBV18	TRBJ2-1	TRBD2	-	TGTGCCAGCTCACCCCTCGCGGGGGTTTACAATGAGCAGTTCTTC	CASSPLAGVYNEQFF
TRBV19	TRBJ1-5	-	-	TGTGCCAGTAGTATAGACAGTTCTCAGCCCCAGCATTTT	CASSIDSSQPQHF
TRBV5-1	TRBJ1-1	TRBD1	-	TGCGCCAGCAGCTTCTTATTGACAGGGGTGAACACTGAAGCTTTCTTT	CASSFLLTGVNTEAFF
TRBV5-6	TRBJ2-7	-	-	TGTGCCAGCAGCTTTCGGGACGAGCAGTACTTC	CASSFRDEQYF
TRBV7-9	TRBJ2-7	-	-	TGTGCCAGCAGCTTATTATCCACCGAGGAGCAGTACTTC	CASSLLSTEEQYF
TRBV4-2	TRBJ1-4	-	-	TGTGCCAGCAGCCACGCGGGAGGTTTTGAAAAACTGTTTTTT	CASSHAGGFEKLFF
TRBV5-1	TRBJ1-6	-	-	TGCGCCAGCAGCCTTATACAGGGAAGAAATTCACCCCTCCACTTT	CASSLIQGRNSPLHF
TRBV7-9	TRBJ2-7	TRBD1	-	TGTGCCAGCAGCACCGGACAGGGTCCAGAGTACTTC	CASSTGQGPEYF
TRBV15	TRBJ1-5	-	-	TGTGCCACCAGCAGAGATTGGAGGGGAACGAATCAGCCCCAGCATTTT	CATSRDWRGTNQPQHF
TRBV4-2	TRBJ2-7	-	-	TGTGCCAGCAGCCTCAGAAGGGGCGAGATCGACGAGCAGTACTTC	CASSLRRGEIDEQYF
TRBV5-6	TRBJ1-1	TRBD1	-	TGTGCCAGCAGCTCGACAGGGGGCTTCGCTGAAGCTTTCTTT	CASSSTGGFAEAFF
TRBV4-2	TRBJ2-1	TRBD2	-	TGTGCCAGCAGCCAAGGGACTAGCGGTAACAATGAGCAGTTCTTC	CASSQGTSGNNEQFF
TRBV5-1	TRBJ1-6	-	once	TGCGCCAGCAGCCCGGACAGTTACAATTCACCCCTCCACTTT	CASSPDSYNSPLHF
TRBV14	TRBJ1-2	-	few	TGTGCCAGCAGCCAGGTGGGAGTTGACTACACCTTC	CASSQVGVDYTF